This T cell receptor beta chain was profiled in a study of T cells in Graves' hyperthyroidism and ophthalmopathy. Looking at the study overall: Peripheral blood was taken when the disease was first diagnosed, before any treatment began.

Germline CDR1 MRHNA, CDR2 SNTAGT. CDR3 length: 15 residues. The trim removed 4 bases at V and 0 bases at J, leaving 1 base unmatched. TCR beta CDR3 regions were amplified from RNA transcripts. TCR CDR3 underwent first-round RT-PCR with the HTBI primer set. TCRdb re-called the multiplex PCR reads with MiXCR, one entry per CDR3 protein. Here the sample spans around 250,000 distinct CDR3 sequences, 13% to 15% being singletons. Patients having uncontrolled infection, another autoimmune disease, pregnancy or lactation were not included. The sample, blood from the first hyperthyroidism diagnosis, precedes any ophthalmopathy symptoms.

The receptor was isolated from a middle-aged woman with Graves' hyperthyroidism that later progressed to Graves' ophthalmopathy. The J gene is TRBJ2-1, the V gene TRBV6-4; TRBD2 matches at 9 bases. Sequenced sample: blood. In DNA form, the CDR3 reads TGTGCCAGCAGTGCGCGGGAGGGCTCCTACAATGAGCAGTTCTTC. It is translated as CASSAREGSYNEQFF.